These 17 T cell receptor beta chains were sequenced from one sample in a study of naive and memory T cell subsets. The SP2 primer and nested alpha and beta constant region primers amplified ligated cDNA in four rounds. Each CDR3 protein is one row after TCRdb ran MiXCR on the UMI-ligation and nested PCR reads. The table records more than 20,000 distinct CDR3 sequences, 5.2% of them present only once. An oligonucleotide containing a UMI was ligated to the 3' end of TCR cDNA. The sample was blood. These receptors all stem from an adult in good health.

This clonotype has at least ten counts. V gene TRBV7-2 combines with J gene TRBJ2-3; 10 bases map to TRBD2. The germline V gene encodes CDR1 SGHTA and CDR2 FQGNSA. V lost 4 bases, J lost 3 bases, and 7 bases stayed unmatched. The CDR3 extends over 16 amino acids. In nucleotides, the CDR3 is TGTGCCAGCAGCTCAAGCGGGAGGGCAGGGACAGATACGCAGTATTTT. Translating it yields CASSSSGRAGTDTQYF.

In its sample, this clonotype was seen many times. The V call is TRBV6-5, the J call TRBJ1-1, with D unresolved. The CDR3 contains 16 residues. Germline V lookup: CDR1 MNHEY, CDR2 SVGAGI. Trimming cost V 0 bases and J 3 bases, with 14 bases left between them. The CDR3 reads CASSYSIGRMDTEAFF. In nucleotides, the CDR3 is TGTGCCAGCAGTTACTCGATTGGCCGAATGGACACTGAAGCTTTCTTT.

This clonotype came up many times. This chain joins TRBV5-1 and TRBJ2-5, with a possible D match to TRBD1 (8 bases). Germline V gene lookup returns CDR1 SGHRS and CDR2 YFSETQ. The CDR3 contains 15 residues. The V end was cut by 4 bases, the J end by 2 bases, with 15 bases between. The CDR3 spells CASSAGDRPQETQYF. CDR3 nucleotides: TGCGCCAGCAGCGCGGGGGACAGGCCGCAAGAGACCCAGTACTTC.

Many counts were recorded for this clonotype. J is TRBJ2-1 and V is TRBV7-8, with a possible D match to TRBD1 (5 bases). Germline V gives CDR1 SGHVS, CDR2 FQNEAQ. V gave up 6 bases and J gave up 4 bases, with 16 bases separating them. The length of the CDR3 is 15 residues. The CDR3 sequence is CASRETATTYNEQFF. The CDR3 region has the DNA TGTGCCAGCAGGGAGACAGCGACCACTTACAATGAGCAGTTCTTC.

A few counts support this clonotype. This chain connects TRBV4-3 to TRBJ2-5, with 8 bases matching TRBD2. The CDR3 loop spans 17 amino acids. Germline CDR1 LGHNA, CDR2 YSLEER. Losses at the gene ends were 0 bases for V and 4 bases for J; bases not matched to a gene: 10. The CDR3: CASSQDPGTSRGETQYF. The CDR3 DNA is TGCGCCAGCAGCCAAGATCCCGGGACTAGTCGTGGAGAGACCCAGTACTTC.

This clonotype is medium-sized (0.01 to 0.1%) within its sample. CDR3 loop: CASSLNGGDEQFF. The CDR3 nucleotides read TGTGCCAGCAGCTTAAACGGGGGCGATGAGCAGTTCTTC. The chain couples TRBV7-2 to TRBJ2-1, with D perhaps TRBD1 or TRBD2 (6 bases each). V shed 2 bases and J shed 8 bases, with 10 bases lying between them. Germline V CDR1 and CDR2: SGHTA, FQGNSA. This CDR3 has 13 residues. Supplemented by reference TRBV7-2 and TRBJ2-1, the full variable domain reads GAGVSQSPSNKVTEKGKDVELRCDPISGHTALYWYRQSLGQGLEFLIYFQGNSAPDKSGLPSDRFSAERTGGSVSTLTIQRTQQEDSAVYLCASSLNGGDEQFFGPGTRLTVL.

In its sample, this clonotype was seen many times. The chain links TRBV27 to TRBJ1-4; D unclear. The CDR3 has 12 amino acids. In germline, CDR1 is MNHEY, CDR2 SMNVEV (reference sequence). V lost 6 bases to trimming and J lost 8 bases, with 10 bases between them. The CDR3 DNA sequence: TGTGCCAGCAGCTTAGACGGCGAAAAACTGTTTTTT. This encodes CASSLDGEKLFF. The whole variable domain, remainder taken from reference TRBV27 and TRBJ1-4, is EAQVTQNPRYLITVTGKKLTVTCSQNMNHEYMSWYRQDPGLGLRQIYYSMNVEVTDKGDVPEGYKVSRKEKRNFPLILESPSPNQTSLYFCASSLDGEKLFFGSGTQLSVL.

The V gene is TRBV4-2, the J gene TRBJ2-7; D may be TRBD1 (6 bases). V lost 0 bases to trimming and J lost 2 bases, with 11 bases between them. CDR3 length: 15 amino acids. From germline, CDR1 is LGHNA and CDR2 YNFKEQ. DNA for the CDR3: TGTGCCAGCAGCCAAGAAACTGGGGGCGCCTACGAGCAGTACTTC. This gives the protein CASSQETGGAYEQYF.

This clonotype appeared many times. This sequence joins TRBV28 and TRBJ1-6; 9 positions agree with TRBD1. Germline lookup yields CDR1 MDHEN and CDR2 SYDVKM. This CDR3 region has 15 residues. J gave up 10 bases and V 7 bases, and 11 bases lay outside the gene matches. Here the CDR3 DNA reads TGTGCCAGCACCATCCCGGGACAGGGTTGGTCACCCCTCCACTTT. This codes for CASTIPGQGWSPLHF.

This clonotype has ten or more counts. V is TRBV12-3 or TRBV12-4 and J is TRBJ2-3; no clear D. The length of the CDR3 is 12 residues. V shed 3 bases and J shed 4 bases, with 5 bases lying between them. CDR3 protein: CASSFYPDTQYF. The CDR3 DNA reads TGTGCCAGCAGTTTTTACCCAGATACGCAGTATTTT.

This clonotype was counted only a few times. V is TRBV2 and J is TRBJ1-5; 8 nucleotides agree with TRBD1. Germline values: CDR1 SNHLY, CDR2 FYNNEI. V gave up 7 bases and J gave up 2 bases; unmatched junction bases: 7. The CDR3 loop spans 15 amino acids. The CDR3 DNA is TGTGCCAGCAACCCCGACAGGGGAGGCAATCAGCCCCAGCATTTT. Its protein is CASNPDRGGNQPQHF.

Points on this clonotype: Being one base from a much bigger clone, this may be a read error. Here the CDR3 reads CARSQEAGAFVDEQYF. CDR3 sequence (DNA): TGTGCCCGCAGCCAAGAGGCGGGGGCCTTTGTTGACGAGCAGTACTTC. J is TRBJ2-7 and V is TRBV3-1; D perhaps matches TRBD2 (7 bases). Germline V gives CDR1 LGHDT, CDR2 YNNKEL (reference sequence). This CDR3 contains 16 residues.

This clonotype was recorded at least ten times. This chain connects TRBV20-1 to TRBJ1-2; D possibly corresponds to TRBD1 (5 bases). The CDR3 consists of 15 residues. Per germline, CDR1 DFQATT and CDR2 SNEGSKA (reference sequence). Trimming left V 3 bases short and J 8 bases short, with 22 bases between. The CDR3: CSARAHGRVADGYTF. The CDR3 nucleotides are TGCAGTGCTAGGGCTCACGGCAGGGTTGCGGACGGCTACACCTTC.

This clonotype was detected many times. The chain has TRBV29-1 and TRBJ2-3; D may be TRBD1 (7 bases). In germline, CDR1 is SQVTM, CDR2 ANQGSEA. Between the trimmed V and J ends, which lost 7 bases and 3 bases, there was a span of 14 bases. The CDR3 has 13 amino acids. The CDR3 sequence: CSALRDSTDTQYF. CDR3 DNA sequence: TGCAGCGCACTGCGGGACAGTACAGATACGCAGTATTTT.

This clonotype is medium-sized by share. This rearrangement joins TRBV29-1 to TRBJ2-7; D not certain. This CDR3 comprises 13 residues. The germline V and J ends were trimmed by 3 bases and 0 bases, with 9 bases remaining between them. Germline-derived CDR1 and CDR2 are SQVTM and ANQGSEA. The CDR3 region is CSVEAESSYEQYF. The CDR3 DNA reads TGCAGCGTTGAGGCCGAATCCTCCTACGAGCAGTACTTC.

Ten or more counts support this clonotype. The gene calls are TRBV2 and TRBJ2-7; unclear D gene. Germline loops: CDR1 SNHLY, CDR2 FYNNEI. The germline V and J ends were trimmed by 7 bases and 7 bases, with 17 bases remaining between them. The CDR3 is made up of 13 amino acids. The CDR3 nucleotides read TGTGCCAGCACCCTGGACCCTCTGGGGGAGCAGTACTTC. Translation gives CASTLDPLGEQYF.

This clonotype was picked up many times. The chain links TRBV5-1 to TRBJ2-5; D is perhaps TRBD1 or TRBD2 (7 bases each). CDR3 length: 15 residues. Germline loops: CDR1 SGHRS, CDR2 YFSETQ. The V end lost 2 bases, the J end lost 5 bases, and 16 bases lay between the germline ends. CDR3 in DNA: TGCGCCAGCAGCTTACGACAGGGAGGGAGGGAGACCCAGTACTTC. This translates into CASSLRQGGRETQYF.